A selection of T cell receptor beta chains follows, all from one sample in a study of control samples from healthy donors and cancer patients. Method: immunoSEQ multiplex PCR; TCRdb's copy keeps in-frame clones and lacks some. Of 70,000 or so clones listed, approximately 89% are singletons. Material for sequencing was PBMCs. These receptors originate from a man aged 55 to 70 with lung cancer. Both conserved end residues are part of each CDR3. The D gene is left open where the match is weak. The listing skips clone size in some rows; elsewhere it reads once, few, many or a size class.

j_gene: TRBJ2-4
v_gene: TRBV12-3/TRBV12-4
d_gene: NA
abundance: NA
CDR3aa: CASSPGVGNIQYF
CDR3nt: TGTGCCAGCAGTCCAGGCGTAGGAAACATTCAGTACTTC

j_gene: TRBJ1-2
v_gene: TRBV29-1
d_gene: NA
abundance: NA
CDR3aa: CSVALQASYGYTF
CDR3nt: TGCAGCGTTGCGCTACAGGCCTCCTATGGCTACACCTTC

j_gene: TRBJ1-5
v_gene: TRBV7-2
d_gene: TRBD1
abundance: NA
CDR3aa: CASSLSPGQGRGQPQHF
CDR3nt: TGTGCCAGCAGCTTATCCCCGGGACAGGGGCGAGGACAGCCCCAGCATTTT

j_gene: TRBJ1-1
v_gene: TRBV6-5
d_gene: NA
abundance: NA
CDR3aa: CASSYSQGSETEAFF
CDR3nt: TGTGCCAGCAGTTACTCGCAGGGGAGTGAGACTGAAGCTTTCTTT

j_gene: TRBJ1-2
v_gene: TRBV2
d_gene: NA
abundance: NA
CDR3aa: CASSVARTYGYTF
CDR3nt: TGTGCCAGCAGTGTCGCGAGGACATATGGCTACACCTTC

j_gene: TRBJ1-6
v_gene: TRBV27
d_gene: TRBD1
abundance: NA
CDR3aa: CASSQGTGWNSPLHF
CDR3nt: TGTGCCAGCAGCCAGGGGACAGGGTGGAATTCACCCCTCCACTTT

j_gene: TRBJ2-3
v_gene: TRBV19
d_gene: NA
abundance: NA
CDR3aa: CASSIALFYDTQYF
CDR3nt: TGTGCCAGTAGTATAGCCCTCTTTTATGATACGCAGTATTTT

j_gene: TRBJ2-5
v_gene: TRBV3-1/TRBV3-2
d_gene: NA
abundance: few
CDR3aa: CASLSGGRETQYF
CDR3nt: TGTGCCAGCTTAAGTGGGGGGCGGGAGACCCAGTACTTC

j_gene: TRBJ1-1
v_gene: TRBV6-5
d_gene: NA
abundance: NA
CDR3aa: CASKIEGRDTEAFF
CDR3nt: TGTGCCAGCAAGATTGAAGGGAGGGACACTGAAGCTTTCTTT

j_gene: TRBJ1-5
v_gene: TRBV2
d_gene: NA
abundance: NA
CDR3aa: CASTPWGGGNQPQHF
CDR3nt: TGTGCCAGCACCCCTTGGGGGGGAGGGAATCAGCCCCAGCATTTT

j_gene: TRBJ2-2
v_gene: TRBV9
d_gene: NA
abundance: once
CDR3aa: CASSPRWQGDTGELFF
CDR3nt: TGTGCCAGCAGCCCAAGATGGCAGGGCGACACCGGGGAGCTGTTTTTT

j_gene: TRBJ2-1
v_gene: TRBV24-1
d_gene: TRBD1
abundance: NA
CDR3aa: CATSDGDRAYEQFF
CDR3nt: TGTGCCACCAGTGATGGGGACAGGGCTTATGAGCAGTTCTTC

j_gene: TRBJ2-6
v_gene: TRBV6-5
d_gene: NA
abundance: few
CDR3aa: CASSYSKGGVLTF
CDR3nt: TGTGCCAGCAGTTACTCAAAGGGGGGTGTCCTGACTTTC

j_gene: TRBJ2-5
v_gene: TRBV7-9
d_gene: NA
abundance: NA
CDR3aa: CASSLSGPPYQETQYF
CDR3nt: TGTGCCAGCAGCTTATCGGGGCCTCCCTACCAAGAGACCCAGTACTTC

j_gene: TRBJ1-1
v_gene: TRBV7-9
d_gene: TRBD1
abundance: NA
CDR3aa: CASSLGQGNTEAFF
CDR3nt: TGTGCCAGCAGCCTTGGACAGGGAAACACTGAAGCTTTCTTT

j_gene: TRBJ2-2
v_gene: TRBV2
d_gene: TRBD1
abundance: NA
CDR3aa: CASILLQGASGVTGELFF
CDR3nt: TGTGCCAGCATTCTTTTACAGGGGGCGTCGGGAGTGACCGGGGAGCTGTTTTTT

j_gene: TRBJ1-2
v_gene: TRBV5-1
d_gene: TRBD1
abundance: NA
CDR3aa: CASSLAPGGAGGYTF
CDR3nt: TGCGCCAGCAGCTTGGCCCCAGGGGGCGCAGGAGGCTACACCTTC

j_gene: TRBJ2-3
v_gene: TRBV6-1
d_gene: NA
abundance: NA
CDR3aa: CASSESGLARTDTQYF
CDR3nt: TGTGCCAGCAGTGAATCCGGCTTAGCCCGCACAGATACGCAGTATTTT

j_gene: TRBJ2-5
v_gene: TRBV5-1
d_gene: TRBD1
abundance: once
CDR3aa: CASSLPGQVVQETQYF
CDR3nt: TGCGCCAGCAGCTTACCGGGACAGGTAGTGCAAGAGACCCAGTACTTC

j_gene: TRBJ1-2
v_gene: TRBV5-5
d_gene: NA
abundance: NA
CDR3aa: CASLGGGGKGYGYTF
CDR3nt: TGTGCCAGTTTGGGGGGCGGGGGAAAAGGTTATGGCTACACCTTC